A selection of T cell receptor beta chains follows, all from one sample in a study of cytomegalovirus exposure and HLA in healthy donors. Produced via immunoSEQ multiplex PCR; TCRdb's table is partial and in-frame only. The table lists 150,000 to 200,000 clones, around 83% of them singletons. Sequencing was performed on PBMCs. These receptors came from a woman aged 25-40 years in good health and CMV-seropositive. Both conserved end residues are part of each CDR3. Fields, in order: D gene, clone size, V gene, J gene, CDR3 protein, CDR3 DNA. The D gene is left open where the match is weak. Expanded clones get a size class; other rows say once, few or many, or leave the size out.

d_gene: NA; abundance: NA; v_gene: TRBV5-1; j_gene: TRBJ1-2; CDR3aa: CASSLDAGRGYTF; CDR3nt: TGCGCCAGCAGCTTGGATGCAGGGCGCGGCTACACCTTC
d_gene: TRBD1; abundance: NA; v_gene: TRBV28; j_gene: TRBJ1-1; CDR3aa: CASSLGQGGGTGFTEAFF; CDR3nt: TGTGCCAGCAGTTTAGGGCAGGGGGGAGGCACCGGGTTCACTGAAGCTTTCTTT
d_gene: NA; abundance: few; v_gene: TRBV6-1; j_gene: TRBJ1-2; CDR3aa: CASSRQGTGYTF; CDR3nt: TGTGCCAGCAGTCGTCAGGGTACAGGCTACACCTTC
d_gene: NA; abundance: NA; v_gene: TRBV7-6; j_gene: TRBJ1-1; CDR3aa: CASSPRAVGREAFF; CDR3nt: TGTGCCAGCAGCCCGCGGGCCGTCGGGCGAGAAGCTTTCTTT
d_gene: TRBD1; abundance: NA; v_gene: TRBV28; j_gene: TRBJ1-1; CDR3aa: CASRRTGGAGATEAFF; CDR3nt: TGTGCCAGCAGAAGAACAGGGGGCGCTGGGGCCACTGAAGCTTTCTTT
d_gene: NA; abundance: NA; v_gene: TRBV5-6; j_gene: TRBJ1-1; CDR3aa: CASAGTRTTEAFF; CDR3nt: TGTGCCAGTGCGGGGACTAGAACAACTGAAGCTTTCTTT
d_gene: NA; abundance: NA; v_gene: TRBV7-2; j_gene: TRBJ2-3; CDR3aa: CASSLRVDTQYF; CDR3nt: TGTGCCAGCAGCTTACGAGTAGATACGCAGTATTTT
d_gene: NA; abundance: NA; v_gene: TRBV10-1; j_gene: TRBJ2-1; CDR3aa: CASSDSGSEQFF; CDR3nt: TGCGCCAGCAGTGATTCCGGGAGTGAGCAGTTCTTC
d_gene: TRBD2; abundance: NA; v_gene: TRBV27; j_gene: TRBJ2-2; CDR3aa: CASSLFLSGRAMVTGELFF; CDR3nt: TGTGCCAGCAGTTTATTTCTGAGCGGGAGGGCCATGGTCACCGGGGAGCTGTTTTTT
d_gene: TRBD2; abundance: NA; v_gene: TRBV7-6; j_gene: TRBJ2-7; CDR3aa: CASSLGVSGSSYEQYF; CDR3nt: TGTGCCAGCAGCTTAGGTGTTAGCGGGAGTTCCTACGAGCAGTACTTC
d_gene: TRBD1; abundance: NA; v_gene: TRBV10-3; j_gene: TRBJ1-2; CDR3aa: CAIRAQGAMIYGYTF; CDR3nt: TGTGCCATCAGGGCACAGGGGGCTATGATCTATGGCTACACCTTC
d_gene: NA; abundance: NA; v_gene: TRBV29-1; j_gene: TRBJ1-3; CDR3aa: CSVVGEYTIYF; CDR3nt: TGCAGCGTTGTTGGGGAGTACACCATATATTTT
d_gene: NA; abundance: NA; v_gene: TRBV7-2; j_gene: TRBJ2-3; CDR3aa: CASSLGHQTDTQYF; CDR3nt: TGTGCCAGCAGCTTAGGTCACCAGACAGATACGCAGTATTTT
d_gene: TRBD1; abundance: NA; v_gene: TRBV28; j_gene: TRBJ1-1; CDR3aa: CATTGTGKANTEAFF; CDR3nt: TGTGCCACAACCGGGACAGGGAAAGCGAACACTGAAGCTTTCTTT
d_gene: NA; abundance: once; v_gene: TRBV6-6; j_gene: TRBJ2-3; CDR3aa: CASSDSQVSADTQYF; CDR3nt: TGTGCCAGCAGTGATTCACAGGTATCTGCAGATACGCAGTATTTT
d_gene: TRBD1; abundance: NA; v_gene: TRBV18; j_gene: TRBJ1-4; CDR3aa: CASSLDQGADEKLFF; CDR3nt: TGTGCCAGCTCACTGGATCAGGGGGCTGATGAAAAACTGTTTTTT
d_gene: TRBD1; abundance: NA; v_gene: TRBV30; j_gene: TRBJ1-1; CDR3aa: CAWRRQGITEAFF; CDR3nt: TGTGCCTGGAGACGACAGGGAATAACTGAAGCTTTCTTT
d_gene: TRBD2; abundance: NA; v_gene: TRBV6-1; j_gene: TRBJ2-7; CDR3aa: CASRTSGKYEQYF; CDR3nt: TGTGCCAGTCGGACTAGCGGGAAGTACGAGCAGTACTTC
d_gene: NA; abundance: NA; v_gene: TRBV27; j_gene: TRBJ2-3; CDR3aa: CASSVGTGSTDTQYF; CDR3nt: TGTGCCAGCAGTGTCGGGACTGGTAGCACAGATACGCAGTATTTT
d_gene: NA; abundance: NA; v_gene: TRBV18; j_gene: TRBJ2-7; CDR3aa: CASSPAGRASYEQYF; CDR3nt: TGTGCCAGCTCACCTGCGGGCCGGGCCTCCTACGAGCAGTACTTC
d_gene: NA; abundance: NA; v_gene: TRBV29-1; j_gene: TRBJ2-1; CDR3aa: CSVVSRAAEQFF; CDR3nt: TGCAGCGTTGTATCCAGGGCTGCTGAGCAGTTCTTC
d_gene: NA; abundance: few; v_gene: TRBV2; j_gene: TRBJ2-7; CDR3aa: CASSDLRAYYEQYF; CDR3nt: TGTGCCAGCAGTGATCTCAGGGCATACTACGAGCAGTACTTC
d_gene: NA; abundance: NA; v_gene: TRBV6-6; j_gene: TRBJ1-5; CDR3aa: CASSYPRASGNQPQHF; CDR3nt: TGTGCCAGCAGTTATCCCAGGGCTTCGGGCAATCAGCCCCAGCATTTT
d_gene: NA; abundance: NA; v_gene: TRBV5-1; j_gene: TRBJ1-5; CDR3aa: CASSLSGNDQPQHF; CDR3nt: TGCGCCAGCAGCCTTTCAGGGAATGATCAGCCCCAGCATTTT
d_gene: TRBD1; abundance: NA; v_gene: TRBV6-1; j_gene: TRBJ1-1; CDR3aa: CASRAQGAQNTEAFF; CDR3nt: TGTGCCAGCAGAGCACAGGGGGCTCAGAACACTGAAGCTTTCTTT
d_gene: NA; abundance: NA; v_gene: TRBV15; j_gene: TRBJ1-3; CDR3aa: CATSREAGMSSGNTIYF; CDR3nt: TGTGCCACCAGCAGAGAGGCAGGGATGAGCTCTGGAAACACCATATATTTT
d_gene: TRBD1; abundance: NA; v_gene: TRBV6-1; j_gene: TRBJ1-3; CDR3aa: CASSELGQGRNTIYF; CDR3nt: TGTGCCAGCAGTGAGCTGGGACAGGGAAGAAACACCATATATTTT
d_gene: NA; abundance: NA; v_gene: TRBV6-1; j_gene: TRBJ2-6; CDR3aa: CASSALSSGANVLTF; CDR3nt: TGTGCCAGCAGTGCTCTAAGCTCTGGGGCCAACGTCCTGACTTTC
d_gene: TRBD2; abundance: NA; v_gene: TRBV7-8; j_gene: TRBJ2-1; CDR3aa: CASSLTGGAGVYNEQFF; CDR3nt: TGTGCCAGCAGCTTAACTGGTGGGGCGGGAGTTTACAATGAGCAGTTCTTC
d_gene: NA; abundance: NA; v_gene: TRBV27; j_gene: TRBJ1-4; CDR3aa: CASSLSGAATNEKLFF; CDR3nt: TGTGCCAGCAGTTTATCGGGGGCAGCGACTAATGAAAAACTGTTTTTT
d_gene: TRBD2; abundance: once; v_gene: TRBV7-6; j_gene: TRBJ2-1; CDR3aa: CASSYWEAGGQEQFF; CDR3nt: TGTGCCAGCAGCTACTGGGAAGCGGGAGGGCAGGAGCAGTTCTTC
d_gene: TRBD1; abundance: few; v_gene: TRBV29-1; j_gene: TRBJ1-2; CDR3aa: CSVVDRGLGYTF; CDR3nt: TGCAGCGTTGTGGACAGGGGGCTTGGCTACACCTTC
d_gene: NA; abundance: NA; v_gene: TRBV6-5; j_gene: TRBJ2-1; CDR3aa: CASREAGSGANEQFF; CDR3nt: TGTGCCAGCAGGGAGGCGGGAAGTGGGGCCAATGAGCAGTTCTTC
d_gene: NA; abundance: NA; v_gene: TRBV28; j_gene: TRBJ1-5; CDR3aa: CASSTPTGGSRQPQHF; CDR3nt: TGTGCCAGCAGTACACCTACGGGGGGCTCGAGACAGCCCCAGCATTTT
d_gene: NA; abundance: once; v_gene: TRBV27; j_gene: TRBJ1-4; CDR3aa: CASSPLLELAKLFF; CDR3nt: TGTGCCAGCAGTCCCCTGTTGGAGTTGGCAAAACTGTTTTTT
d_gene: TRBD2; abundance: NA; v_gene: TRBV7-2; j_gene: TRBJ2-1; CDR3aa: CASRTLAGTEGSSYNEQFF; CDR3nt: TGTGCCAGCAGGACGCTAGCGGGGACAGAGGGTAGCTCCTACAATGAGCAGTTCTTC
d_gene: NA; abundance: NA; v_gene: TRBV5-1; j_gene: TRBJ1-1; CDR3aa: CASSLGQGEYTEAFF; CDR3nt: TGCGCCAGCAGCTTGGGCCAGGGTGAGTACACTGAAGCTTTCTTT
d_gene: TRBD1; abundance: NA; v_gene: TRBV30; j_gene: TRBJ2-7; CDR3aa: CAWSGDRGGEQYF; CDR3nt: TGTGCCTGGAGTGGGGACAGGGGCGGCGAGCAGTACTTC
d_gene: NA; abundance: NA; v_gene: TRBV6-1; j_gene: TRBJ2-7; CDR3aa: CASNIVGGPLYEQYF; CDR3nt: TGTGCCAGCAATATCGTCGGGGGGCCCCTTTACGAGCAGTACTTC
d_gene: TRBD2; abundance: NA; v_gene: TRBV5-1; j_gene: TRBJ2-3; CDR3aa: CASSTHSGNPLDTQYF; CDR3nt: TGCGCCAGCAGCACCCATAGCGGGAACCCCCTGGATACGCAGTATTTT
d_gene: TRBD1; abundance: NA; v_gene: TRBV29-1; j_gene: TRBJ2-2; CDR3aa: CSARDRGIPGELFF; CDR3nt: TGCAGCGCGCGGGACAGGGGTATTCCCGGGGAGCTGTTTTTT
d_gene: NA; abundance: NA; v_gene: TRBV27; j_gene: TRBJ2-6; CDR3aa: CASSSWQDSGANVLTF; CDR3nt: TGTGCCAGCAGTTCATGGCAAGACTCTGGGGCCAACGTCCTGACTTTC
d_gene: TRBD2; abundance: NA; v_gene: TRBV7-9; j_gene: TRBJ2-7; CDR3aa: CASSSWTSGMPSYEQYF; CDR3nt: TGTGCCAGCAGCTCCTGGACTAGCGGGATGCCCTCCTACGAGCAGTACTTC
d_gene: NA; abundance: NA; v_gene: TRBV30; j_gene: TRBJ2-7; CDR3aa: CAWSERRYEQYF; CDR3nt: TGTGCCTGGAGTGAGAGGAGGTACGAGCAGTACTTC
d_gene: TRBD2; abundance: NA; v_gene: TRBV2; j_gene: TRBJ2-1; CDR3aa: CASPSGRGNEQFF; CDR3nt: TGTGCCAGCCCTAGCGGGAGAGGCAATGAGCAGTTCTTC
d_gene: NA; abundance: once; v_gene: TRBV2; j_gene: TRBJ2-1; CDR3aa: CASSTNRGMGEQFF; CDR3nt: TGTGCCAGCAGTACCAACCGGGGGATGGGTGAGCAGTTCTTC
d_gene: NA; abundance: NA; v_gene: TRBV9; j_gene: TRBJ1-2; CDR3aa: CASSVGNRVDPNGYTF; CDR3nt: TGTGCCAGCAGCGTAGGTAACAGGGTAGACCCAAATGGCTACACCTTC
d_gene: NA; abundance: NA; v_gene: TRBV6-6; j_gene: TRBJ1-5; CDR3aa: CASSTDRYQPQHF; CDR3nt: TGTGCCAGCAGTACCGACAGATATCAGCCCCAGCATTTT
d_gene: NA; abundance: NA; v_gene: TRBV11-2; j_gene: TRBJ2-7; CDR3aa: CASSSGTAWGDEQYF; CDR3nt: TGTGCCAGCAGCTCGGGGACAGCGTGGGGGGACGAGCAGTACTTC